This TCR beta chain was captured by sequencing in a study of blood T cell repertoires in COVID-19 (dated by TCRdb to 2018 to 2020). About the full investigation: Recovered participants in ImmuneRACE Cohort 3 were defined by two consecutive negative NP/OP PCR tests, clearance by a healthcare professional, or resolution of symptoms. The samples were drawn from two sources: the first 160 participants of the ongoing ImmuneRACE study, and about 1,300 subjects contributed by 6 global collaborators. The repertoires were released in a freely available public database intended as a resource for research on the immune response to SARS-CoV-2. The sample metadata nearly always contained a de-identified subject ID, COVID-19 status, age in years and sex. The collaborator samples originated in the United States, Italy and Spain and spanned the acute and convalescent phases of COVID-19. The dataset comprised deeply sampled blood TCRbeta repertoires from subjects exposed to, actively infected with, or recovered from COVID-19. The prospective study material was composed of cDNA or gDNA derived from T cells, B-cell-depleted T cells, or PBMCs. HLA class I and class II types, where available, came from metadata supplied by the sample provider rather than from assay-based typing. On the study overall, not on this receptor specifically: How much clinical and demographic metadata was included differed by source and by participant, and the metadata was provided uncurated.

Regarding this clone: Its antigen is unknown. Base qualities are not recorded, but no much larger clone differs from it by a single base.

Participants in the prospective study were enrolled through a virtual design, were aged about 18 to 90 years, and lived in about 25 United States geographic areas. To assign participants to cohorts, the prospective study relied on clinical history that participants themselves reported in a screening survey and a study questionnaire. In the prospective study, mobile phlebotomists collected whole blood, serum and a nasopharyngeal or oropharyngeal swab from each participant. Over a roughly two-month period, participants in the prospective study had the option of providing additional blood draws and questionnaires. Before DNA extraction, blood samples from the prospective study were shipped at room temperature or frozen. The immunoSEQ Assay, a bias-controlled multiplex PCR, was used to amplify TCRbeta CDR3 regions from genomic DNA. Per the authors' processing: Within the assay, amplification of reference gene primers was used to estimate how many nucleated cells each sample contained. Sequence reads were collapsed and filtered to measure the absolute abundance of every unique TCRbeta CDR3 rearrangement. For each sample, productive Simpson clonality was calculated as the square root of Simpson's diversity index over productive rearrangements. In its TCRdb copy, this immuneACCESS table keeps in-frame sequences only and misses some clones. Where compared with another copy, unresolved V genes explain less than half of these, and the others have no known cause. V and J calls plus clone size are reproduced from that table; the DNA served to infer D and trimming. The sample includes 300,000 to 450,000 clones, with approximately 89% observed a single time. Approximately 1.9% of the sample comes from the top ten.

CDR1 and CDR2 were assigned from the germline V gene (reference sequence) as MNHEY and SMNVEV. Reading from cysteine to phenylalanine, the CDR3 counts 14 amino acids. CDR3 DNA is the only sequence kept; it has 42 bases, read in frame from the first base. V is pruned by 5 bases and J by 1 base, leaving 2 bases of the junction without a gene match. The origin of this receptor is a man aged 35 to 55 in a cohort exposed to, infected with or recovered from COVID-19 (not recorded which). Material for sequencing was PBMCs or T cells enriched from blood (not recorded which). The rearrangement combines TRBV27 with TRBJ1-5, with 7 bases in between that match TRBD1. The nucleotide sequence is TGTGCCAGCAGTGAAGGGGGCAGCAATCAGCCCCAGCATTTT. Its coded protein is CASSEGGSNQPQHF.